These 20 T cell receptor beta chains were sequenced from one sample in a study of breast tumors, draining lymph nodes, adjacent tissues. One entry per CDR3 protein results from TCRdb running MiXCR on the multiplex PCR reads. The table has 150,000 or so distinct CDR3 sequences, 30% to 35% seen once. The lymph nodes were axillary draining lymph nodes from breast cancer patients. Sequencing was performed on axillary lymph node tissue. The receptors were sampled from a female donor with breast cancer. Some clones in this sample may be carry-over from other donors' samples.

The table lists this clonotype with many counts. The chain employs TRBV3-1 and TRBJ1-2; D perhaps matches TRBD1 (6 bases). The germline V gene has CDR1 LGHDT and CDR2 YNNKEL (reference sequence). The ends were cut back, 3 bases at V and 4 bases at J, with 15 bases in the middle. The CDR3 spans 15 residues. The CDR3 bases are TGTGCCAGCAGCCACTCCCGGGGGCCCGGCTATGGCTACACCTTC. Encoded protein: CASSHSRGPGYGYTF.

The gene calls are TRBV24-1 and TRBJ2-7; tentative D call: TRBD2 (5 bases). Trimming removed 9 bases at V and 2 bases at J, with 19 bases between. Germline V gene data show CDR1 as KGHDR and CDR2 as SFDVKD. The CDR3 consists of 15 residues. The CDR3 sequence is CATSTELGKAYEQYF. CDR3 bases: TGTGCCACCTCGACCGAACTAGGGAAAGCCTACGAGCAGTACTTC.

This clonotype has ten or more counts. This chain uses TRBV30 with TRBJ2-5; TRBD1 aligns across 7 bases. Germline V lookup: CDR1 GTSNPN, CDR2 SVGIG (reference sequence). Trimming took 3 bases from V and 8 from J; bases not matched to a gene: 3. The CDR3 consists of 11 residues. For the CDR3, the DNA is TGTGCCTGGAGGAGACAGGGAACCCAGTACTTC. It codes for CAWRRQGTQYF.

This clonotype was seen ten or more times. The J gene is TRBJ1-3, the V gene TRBV3-2. TRBV3-2 is deemed a pseudogene. There are 15 residues in the CDR3. Written as DNA, the CDR3 is TGTGCCAGCAGCCAAGTGACGGTTTGGGGAAACACCATATATTTT. Residues: CASSQVTVWGNTIYF.

This clonotype was seen only a few times. A much larger clone lies a single base off, so this may be a read error. The rearrangement links TRBV2 to TRBJ1-2, with D maybe TRBD1 (5 bases). The CDR3 sequence is 14 residues long. From germline, CDR1 is SNHLY and CDR2 FYNNEI. For the CDR3, the DNA is TGTGCCAGCGGGGGTACCGACACCGCCTATGGCTGCACCTTC. It is translated as CASGGTDTAYGCTF.

In this sample, this clonotype turned up many times. The chain joins TRBV12-3 or TRBV12-4 to TRBJ1-5; no clear D. Trimming took off 7 bases at V and 0 bases at J, with 10 bases between the two ends. This CDR3 is 14 amino acids long. This CDR3 reads CASKGEYSNQPQHF. Written as DNA, the CDR3 is TGTGCCAGCAAGGGAGAATATAGCAATCAGCCCCAGCATTTT.

This clonotype was seen ten or more times. The chain is built from TRBV7-9 and TRBJ2-4; D gene uncertain. The CDR3 is made up of 17 amino acids. Trimming pared 1 base from V and 1 base from J, leaving 14 bases between. Germline loops: CDR1 SEHNR, CDR2 FQNEAQ (reference sequence). The CDR3 here is CASSLEGRTRAKNIQYF. CDR3 sequence (DNA): TGTGCCAGCAGCTTAGAAGGTCGGACGAGGGCCAAAAACATTCAGTACTTC.

This clonotype has ten or more counts. The V call is TRBV25-1, the J call TRBJ1-2; D is undetermined. Germline V gene lookup returns CDR1 MGHDK and CDR2 SYGVNS. This CDR3 contains 13 residues. Deletions cut 7 bases from V and 6 bases from J, with 15 bases between. In DNA, the CDR3 is TGTGCCAGCACCAGACTGGGTGGGAATGGCTACACCTTC. This sequence encodes CASTRLGGNGYTF.

Ten or more counts support this clonotype. The gene calls are TRBV7-3 and TRBJ2-1; D is unresolved. This CDR3 contains 13 residues. V lost 1 base, J lost 2 bases, and 3 bases lay in between. The germline V gene encodes CDR1 SGHTA and CDR2 FQGTGA. The CDR3 coding sequence is TGTGCCAGCAGCTTAAGTCCCTACAATGAGCAGTTCTTC. Translated: CASSLSPYNEQFF.

Many counts were recorded for this clonotype. The chain's CDR3 is CASSPFGGAAGELFF. The DNA of the CDR3 is TGTGCCAGCAGTCCCTTCGGGGGGGCGGCAGGGGAGCTGTTTTTT. The genes are TRBV28 and TRBJ2-2; 8 bases align to TRBD2. J gave up 8 bases and V 5 bases, and 10 bases lay outside the gene matches. In germline, CDR1 is MDHEN, CDR2 SYDVKM. This CDR3 has 15 amino acids.

The rearrangement links TRBV7-9 to TRBJ1-5, with 7 nucleotides matching TRBD1. The trim removed 2 bases at V and 0 bases at J, leaving 7 bases unmatched. This CDR3 has 17 residues. The germline V gene encodes CDR1 SEHNR and CDR2 FQNEAQ (reference sequence). In nucleotides, the CDR3 is TGTGCCAGCAGCTTAAAGTCCTCAGGGGGTAGCAATCAGCCCCAGCATTTT. Its protein product is CASSLKSSGGSNQPQHF.

The table lists this clonotype with a few counts. The chain has TRBV6-1 and TRBJ1-5, with a weak D call TRBD1 (5 bases). Per the germline V gene, CDR1 is MNHNS and CDR2 is SASEGT. V lost 5 bases, J lost 0 bases, and 11 bases lay in between. The CDR3 length is 15 residues. CDR3 amino acids: CASSQRGVSNQPQHF. CDR3 in DNA: TGTGCCAGCAGTCAACGGGGGGTTAGCAATCAGCCCCAGCATTTT.

This clonotype was seen repeatedly, ten times or more. The chain combines TRBV29-1 with TRBJ2-5; the D is unclear. The germline gives CDR1 SQVTM, CDR2 ANQGSEA. There are 13 residues in the CDR3. Trimming shortened V by 4 bases and J by 1 base, and 10 bases separated the two germline ends. DNA of the CDR3: TGCAGCGTTGTTTGGGCTAGCCAAGAGACCCAGTACTTC. Protein sequence: CSVVWASQETQYF. The whole variable domain, remainder taken from reference TRBV29-1 and TRBJ2-5, is SAVISQKPSRDICQRGTSLTIQCQVDSQVTMMFWYRQQPGQSLTLIATANQGSEATYESGFVIDKFPISRPNLTFSTLTVSNMSPEDSSIYLCSVVWASQETQYFGPGTRLLVL.

This chain uses TRBV3-2 with TRBJ2-2. TRBV3-2 is given as a pseudogene. CDR3 length: 19 residues. The CDR3 loop is CASSQDPYRGTLNTGEPFF. In DNA, the CDR3 is TGTGCCAGCAGCCAAGATCCTTATCGGGGTACACTCAACACCGGGGAGCCGTTTTTT.

This clonotype was observed many times. The chain has TRBV27 and TRBJ2-7; the D gene is possibly TRBD2 (6 bases). Germline V CDR1 and CDR2: MNHEY, SMNVEV (reference sequence). Trimming stripped 4 bases from V and 3 bases from J, with 16 bases between. The CDR3 length is 15 residues. The CDR3 region is CASSSSSGVFYEQYF. The CDR3 coding sequence is TGTGCCAGCAGTTCTTCATCGGGAGTATTCTACGAGCAGTACTTC.

V usage is TRBV4-1 and J usage is TRBJ1-5, with D uncertain. CDR1 and CDR2 (germline): MGHRA, YSYEKL. The V end lost 3 bases, the J end lost 2 bases, and 11 bases lay between the germline ends. The length of the CDR3 is 15 residues. The CDR3 loop reads CASSHADGGNQPQHF. The CDR3 nucleotides are TGCGCCAGCAGCCATGCGGACGGAGGCAATCAGCCCCAGCATTTT.

The gene calls are TRBV10-3 and TRBJ1-2, with a possible D match to TRBD1 (6 bases). V lost 6 bases to trimming and J lost 2 bases, with 13 bases between them. CDR1 and CDR2 from the germline V gene are ENHRY and SYGVKD. The CDR3 runs 14 residues. The CDR3 nucleotides read TGTGCCATCAGGAATACAGGACAGAACTATGGCTACACCTTC. As protein: CAIRNTGQNYGYTF.

This clonotype appeared many times. The CDR3 nucleotides are TGTGCCAGCAGTTTTAGCTCGGGGTTTTCGCAAGGGGCCAACGTCCTGACTTTC. It translates to CASSFSSGFSQGANVLTF. This chain connects TRBV12-3 or TRBV12-4 to TRBJ2-6; tentatively, D is TRBD2 (5 bases). Trimming took off 3 bases at V and 4 bases at J, with 19 bases between the two ends. This CDR3 region has 18 residues.

With respect to this clonotype: The final CDR3 position lacks the conserved phenylalanine or tryptophan, pointing to a likely read error. It is unclear where the CDR3 begins or ends on the DNA, so no DNA is shown, and the CDR3 is as TCRdb lists it. V is TRBV9 and J is TRBJ1-4. CDR1 and CDR2 (germline): SGDLS, YYNGEE. The CDR3 is 10 residues long, counting both termini. The CDR3 here is CASSSSGMYY.

This clonotype was seen at least ten times. V usage is TRBV4-1 and J usage is TRBJ2-7, with D possibly matching TRBD1 (6 bases). The CDR3 contains 15 residues. V lost 4 bases and J lost 6, with 19 bases in between. The germline V gene encodes CDR1 MGHRA and CDR2 YSYEKL. CDR3 residues: CASSLTPQGTGEQYF. CDR3 DNA sequence: TGCGCCAGCAGCCTAACCCCACAGGGCACGGGCGAGCAGTACTTC.